This T cell receptor beta chain was found in a study of T cells in Graves' hyperthyroidism and ophthalmopathy. RNA transcripts gave rise to amplified TCR beta CDR3 regions. First-round RT-PCR targeting the TCR CDR3 was performed with the HTBI primer set. MiXCR was run by TCRdb on the multiplex PCR reads, yielding one entry per CDR3 protein. The data contain around 300,000 distinct CDR3 sequences, roughly 22% of them seen just once; the ten biggest clones take up roughly 60%. Of note for this clonotype: Antigen: not known.

Germline assignment: CDR1 SGHAT and CDR2 FQNNGV. The CDR3 totals 13 residues. V was shortened by 4 bases and J by 7 bases, with 13 bases between the two germline ends. Study-level findings and limits: Among clonotypes expanded in thyroid above 0.001, most were also found in blood.

The chain links TRBV11-2 to TRBJ1-1; D is perhaps TRBD1 (5 bases). What was sequenced was blood. The clonotype originates from a man aged 25 to 45 with Graves' ophthalmopathy. The CDR3 sequence: CASSSIGRGEAFF. The CDR3 nucleotides read TGTGCCAGCAGCTCAATAGGGAGGGGTGAAGCTTTCTTT. The full variable domain, with the rest looked up from reference TRBV11-2 and TRBJ1-1, is EAGVAQSPRYKIIEKRQSVAFWCNPISGHATLYWYQQILGQGPKLLIQFQNNGVVDDSQLPKDRFSAERLKGVDSTLKIQPAKLEDSAVYLCASSSIGRGEAFFGQGTRLTVV.